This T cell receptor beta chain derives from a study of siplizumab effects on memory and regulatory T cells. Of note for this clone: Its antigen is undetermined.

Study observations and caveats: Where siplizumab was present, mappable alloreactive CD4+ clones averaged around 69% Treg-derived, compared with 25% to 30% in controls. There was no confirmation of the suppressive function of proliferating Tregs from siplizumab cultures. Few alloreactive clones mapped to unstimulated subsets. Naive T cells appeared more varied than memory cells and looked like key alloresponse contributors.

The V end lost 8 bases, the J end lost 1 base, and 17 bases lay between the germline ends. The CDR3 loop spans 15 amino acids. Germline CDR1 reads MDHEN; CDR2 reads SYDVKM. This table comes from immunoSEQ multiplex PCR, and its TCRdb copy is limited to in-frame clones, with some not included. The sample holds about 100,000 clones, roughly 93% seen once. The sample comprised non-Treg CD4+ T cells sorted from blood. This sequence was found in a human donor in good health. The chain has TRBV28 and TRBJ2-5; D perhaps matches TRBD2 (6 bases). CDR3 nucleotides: TGTGCCAGCTCTGCGGGACTCCCCCCCCAAGAGACCCAGTACTTC. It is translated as CASSAGLPPQETQYF.